The clone carrying this T cell receptor beta chain was seen at least ten times. Its antigen is unknown. The data were obtained in a study of T cells in Graves' hyperthyroidism and ophthalmopathy. In the study overall: Sampling of peripheral blood happened at initial diagnosis, prior to any treatment.

Study findings and constraints: Model output signaled ophthalmopathy a median around 6.9 months ahead of onset. Within blood appeared most thyroid clonotypes that had expanded above 0.001.

J gave up 7 bases and V 5 bases, and 5 bases lay outside the gene matches. There are 14 residues in the CDR3. Germline CDR1 is MNHNS and CDR2 is SASEGT. Researchers amplified the TCR beta CDR3 regions from RNA transcripts. TCR CDR3 underwent first-round RT-PCR with the HTBI primer set. TCRdb reanalysed the multiplex PCR reads using MiXCR and keeps one entry per CDR3 protein. The data contain about 160,000 distinct CDR3 sequences, over 7.5% of them singletons. This TCR derives from a woman under 30 with Graves' hyperthyroidism that later progressed to Graves' ophthalmopathy. The chain employs TRBV6-1 and TRBJ1-4; 9 positions match TRBD1. The sequenced material came from blood. The CDR3: CASSYRDRVEKLFF. The CDR3 DNA reads as TGTGCCAGCAGTTATCGGGACAGGGTTGAAAAACTGTTTTTT.